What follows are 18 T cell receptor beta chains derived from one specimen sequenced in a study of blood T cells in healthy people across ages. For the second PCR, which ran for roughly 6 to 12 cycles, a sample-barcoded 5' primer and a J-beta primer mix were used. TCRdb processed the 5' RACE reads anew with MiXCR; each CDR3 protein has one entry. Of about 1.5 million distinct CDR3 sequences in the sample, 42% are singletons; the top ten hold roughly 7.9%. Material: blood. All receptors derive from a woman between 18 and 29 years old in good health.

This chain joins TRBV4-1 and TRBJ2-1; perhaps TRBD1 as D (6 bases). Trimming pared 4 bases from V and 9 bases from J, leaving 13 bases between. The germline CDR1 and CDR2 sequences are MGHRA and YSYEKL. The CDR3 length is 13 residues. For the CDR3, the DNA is TGCGCCAGCAGCCGGGAACAGGGCGGTGAGCAGTTCTTC. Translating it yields CASSREQGGEQFF.

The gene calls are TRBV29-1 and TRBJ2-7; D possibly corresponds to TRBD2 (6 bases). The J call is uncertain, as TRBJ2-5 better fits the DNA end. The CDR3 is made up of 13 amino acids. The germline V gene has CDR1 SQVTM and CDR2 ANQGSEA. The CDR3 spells CSVQVAGLETQYF. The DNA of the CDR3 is TGCAGCGTTCAGGTGGCGGGATTGGAGACCCAGTACTTC.

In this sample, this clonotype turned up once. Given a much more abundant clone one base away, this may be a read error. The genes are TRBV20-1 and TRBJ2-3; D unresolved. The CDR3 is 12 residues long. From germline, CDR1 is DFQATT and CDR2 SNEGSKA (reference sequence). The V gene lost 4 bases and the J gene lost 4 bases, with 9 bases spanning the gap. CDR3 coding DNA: TGCAGTGCTAATACGTTCGCAGATACGCAGTATTTT. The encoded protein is CSANTFADTQYF.

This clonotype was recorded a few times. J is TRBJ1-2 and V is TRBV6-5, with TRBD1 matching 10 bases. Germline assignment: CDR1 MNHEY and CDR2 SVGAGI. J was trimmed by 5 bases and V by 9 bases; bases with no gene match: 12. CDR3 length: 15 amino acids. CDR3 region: CASQPSGQGPYGYTF. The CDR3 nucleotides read TGTGCCAGTCAACCATCGGGACAGGGGCCATATGGCTACACCTTC.

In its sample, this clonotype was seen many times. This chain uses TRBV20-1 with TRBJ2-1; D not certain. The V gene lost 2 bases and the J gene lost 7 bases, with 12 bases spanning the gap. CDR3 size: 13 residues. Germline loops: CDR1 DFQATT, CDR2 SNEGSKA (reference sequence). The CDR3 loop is CSARPANQNEQFF. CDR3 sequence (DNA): TGCAGTGCTAGACCTGCGAATCAAAATGAGCAGTTCTTC.

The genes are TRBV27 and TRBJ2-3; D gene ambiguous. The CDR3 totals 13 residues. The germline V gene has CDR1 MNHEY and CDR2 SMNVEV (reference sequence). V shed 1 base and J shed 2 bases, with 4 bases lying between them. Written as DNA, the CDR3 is TGTGCCAGCAGTTTATACCACACAGATACGCAGTATTTT. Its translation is CASSLYHTDTQYF.

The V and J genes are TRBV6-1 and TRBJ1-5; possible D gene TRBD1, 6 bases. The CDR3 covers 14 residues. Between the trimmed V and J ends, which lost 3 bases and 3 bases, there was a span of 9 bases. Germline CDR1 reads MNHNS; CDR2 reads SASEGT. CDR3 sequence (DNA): TGTGCCAGCAGTGATTGGGGGCCCAATCAGCCCCAGCATTTT. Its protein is CASSDWGPNQPQHF.

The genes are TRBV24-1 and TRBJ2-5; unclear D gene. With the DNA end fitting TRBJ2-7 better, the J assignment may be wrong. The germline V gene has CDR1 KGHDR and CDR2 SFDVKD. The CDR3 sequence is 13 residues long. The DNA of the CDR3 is TGTGCCACCAGTGGCCGCCTGAGAGGCGAGCAGTACTTC. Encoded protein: CATSGRLRGEQYF.

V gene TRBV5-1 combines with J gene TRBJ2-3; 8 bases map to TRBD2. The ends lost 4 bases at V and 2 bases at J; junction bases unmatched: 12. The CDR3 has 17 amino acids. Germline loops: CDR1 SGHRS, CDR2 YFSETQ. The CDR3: CASSEMTSVSPTDTQYF. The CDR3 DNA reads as TGCGCCAGCAGCGAAATGACTAGCGTAAGTCCCACAGATACGCAGTATTTT.

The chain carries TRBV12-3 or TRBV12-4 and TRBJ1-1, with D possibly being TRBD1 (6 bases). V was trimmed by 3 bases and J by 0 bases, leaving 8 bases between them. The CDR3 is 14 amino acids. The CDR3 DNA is TGTGCCAGCAGTTTCGGGACAATGAACACTGAAGCTTTCTTT. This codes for CASSFGTMNTEAFF.

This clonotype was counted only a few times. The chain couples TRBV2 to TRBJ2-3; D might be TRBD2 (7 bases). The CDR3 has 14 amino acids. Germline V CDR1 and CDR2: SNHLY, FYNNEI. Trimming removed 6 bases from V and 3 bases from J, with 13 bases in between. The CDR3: CASRRGGLTDTQYF. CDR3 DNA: TGTGCCAGCAGGAGGGGGGGCCTGACAGATACGCAGTATTTT.

CDR3 loop: CASSTDRGQYF. The CDR3 DNA is TGCGCCAGCAGCACAGATAGGGGGCAGTACTTC. The chain has TRBV5-1 and TRBJ2-7; D might be TRBD1 (5 bases). CDR3 length: 11 amino acids. In germline, CDR1 is SGHRS, CDR2 YFSETQ. Trimming took 4 bases from V and 9 from J, leaving 11 bases between them.

CDR3 bases: TGTGCCAGCAGTTTACCCCATGCAGGTCCCACAGATACGCAGTATTTT. This gives the protein CASSLPHAGPTDTQYF. The chain recombines TRBV27 with TRBJ2-3, with D unclear. V was trimmed by 2 bases and J by 2 bases, leaving 14 bases between them. The germline V gene encodes CDR1 MNHEY and CDR2 SMNVEV (reference sequence). The CDR3 totals 16 residues.

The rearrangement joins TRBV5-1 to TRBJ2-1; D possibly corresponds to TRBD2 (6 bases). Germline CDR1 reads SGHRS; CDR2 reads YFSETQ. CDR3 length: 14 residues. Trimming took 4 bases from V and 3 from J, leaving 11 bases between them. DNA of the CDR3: TGCGCCAGCAGCGTGGAGGGGCACTACAATGAGCAGTTCTTC. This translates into CASSVEGHYNEQFF.

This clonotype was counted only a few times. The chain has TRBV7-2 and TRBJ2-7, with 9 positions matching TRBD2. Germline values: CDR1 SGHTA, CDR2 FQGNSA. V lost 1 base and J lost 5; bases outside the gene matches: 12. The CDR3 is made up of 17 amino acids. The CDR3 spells CASSLVASGNVAHEQYF. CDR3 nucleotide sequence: TGTGCCAGCAGCTTAGTGGCTAGCGGGAATGTCGCCCACGAGCAGTACTTC.

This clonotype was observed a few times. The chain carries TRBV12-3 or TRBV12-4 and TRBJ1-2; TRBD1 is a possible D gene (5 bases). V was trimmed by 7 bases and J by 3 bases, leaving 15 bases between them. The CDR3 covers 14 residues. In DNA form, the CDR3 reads TGTGCCAGCAAGAAGGCAGGGCCTGACTATGGCTACACCTTC. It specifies CASKKAGPDYGYTF.

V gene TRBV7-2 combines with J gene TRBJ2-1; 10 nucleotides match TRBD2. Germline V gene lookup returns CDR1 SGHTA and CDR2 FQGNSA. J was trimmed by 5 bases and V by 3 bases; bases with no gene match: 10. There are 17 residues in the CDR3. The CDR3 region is CASSFWASGSWDNEQFF. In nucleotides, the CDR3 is TGTGCCAGCAGCTTTTGGGCTAGCGGGAGCTGGGACAATGAGCAGTTCTTC. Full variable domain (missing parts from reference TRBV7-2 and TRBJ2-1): GAGVSQSPSNKVTEKGKDVELRCDPISGHTALYWYRQSLGQGLEFLIYFQGNSAPDKSGLPSDRFSAERTGGSVSTLTIQRTQQEDSAVYLCASSFWASGSWDNEQFFGPGTRLTVL.

CDR3 region: CASGNGDPSNEKLFF. Written as DNA, the CDR3 is TGTGCCAGTGGGAACGGGGATCCGTCTAATGAAAAACTGTTTTTT. The V call is TRBV2, the J call TRBJ1-4; no reliable D call. V dropped 9 bases and J dropped 3 bases, with 17 bases sitting between them. The germline gives CDR1 SNHLY, CDR2 FYNNEI. CDR3 size: 15 residues.